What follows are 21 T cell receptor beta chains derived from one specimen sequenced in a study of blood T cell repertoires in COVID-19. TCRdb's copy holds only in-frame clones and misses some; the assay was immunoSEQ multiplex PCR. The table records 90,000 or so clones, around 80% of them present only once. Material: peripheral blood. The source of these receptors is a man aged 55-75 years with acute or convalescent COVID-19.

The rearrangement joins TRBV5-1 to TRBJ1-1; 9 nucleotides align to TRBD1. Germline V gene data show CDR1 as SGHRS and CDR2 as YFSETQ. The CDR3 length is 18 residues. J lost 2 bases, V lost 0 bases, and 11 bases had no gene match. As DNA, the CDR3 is TGCGCCAGCAGCTTGGACAGGGGGCTAGGGGTCGGCAACACTGAAGCTTTCTTT. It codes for CASSLDRGLGVGNTEAFF.

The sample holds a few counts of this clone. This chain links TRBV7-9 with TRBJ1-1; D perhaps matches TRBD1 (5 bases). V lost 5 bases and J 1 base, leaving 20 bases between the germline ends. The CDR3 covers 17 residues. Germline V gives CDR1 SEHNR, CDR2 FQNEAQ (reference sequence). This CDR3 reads CASSTLGRASRNTEAFF. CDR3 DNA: TGTGCCAGCAGCACCCTGGGCAGGGCCTCCCGGAACACTGAAGCTTTCTTT.

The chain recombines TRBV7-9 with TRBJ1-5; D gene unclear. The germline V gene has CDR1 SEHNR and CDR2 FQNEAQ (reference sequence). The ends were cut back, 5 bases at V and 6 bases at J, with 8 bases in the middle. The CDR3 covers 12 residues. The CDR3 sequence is CASSDGGQPQHF. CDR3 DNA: TGTGCCAGCAGCGATGGCGGTCAGCCCCAGCATTTT.

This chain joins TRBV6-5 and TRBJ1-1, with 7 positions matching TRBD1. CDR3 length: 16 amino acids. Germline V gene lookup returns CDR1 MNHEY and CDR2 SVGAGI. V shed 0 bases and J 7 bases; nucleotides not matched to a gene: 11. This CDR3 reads CASSYSMAGGYLEAFF. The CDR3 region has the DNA TGTGCCAGCAGTTACTCGATGGCAGGGGGGTACCTTGAAGCTTTCTTT.

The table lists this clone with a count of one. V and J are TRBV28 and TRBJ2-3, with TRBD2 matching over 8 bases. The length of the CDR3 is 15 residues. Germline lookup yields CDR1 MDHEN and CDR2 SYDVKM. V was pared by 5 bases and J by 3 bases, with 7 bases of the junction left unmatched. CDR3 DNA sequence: TGTGCCAGCAGTCAAGGGACTAGAGGAACAGATACGCAGTATTTT. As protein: CASSQGTRGTDTQYF.

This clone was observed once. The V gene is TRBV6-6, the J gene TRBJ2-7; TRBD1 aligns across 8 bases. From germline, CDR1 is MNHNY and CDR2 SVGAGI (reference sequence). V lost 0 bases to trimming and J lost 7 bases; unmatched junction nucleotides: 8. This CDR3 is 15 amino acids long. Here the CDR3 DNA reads TGTGCCAGCAGTTACTCTTCAGGGGGCAAGCAAGAGCAGTACGTC. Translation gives CASSYSSGGKQEQYV.

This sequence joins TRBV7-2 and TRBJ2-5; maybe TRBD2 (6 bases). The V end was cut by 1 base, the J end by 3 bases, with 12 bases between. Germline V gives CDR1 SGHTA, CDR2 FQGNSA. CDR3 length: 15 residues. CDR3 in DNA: TGTGCCAGCAGCTTAGGTGGACTACAAAAAGAGACCCAGTACTTC. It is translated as CASSLGGLQKETQYF.

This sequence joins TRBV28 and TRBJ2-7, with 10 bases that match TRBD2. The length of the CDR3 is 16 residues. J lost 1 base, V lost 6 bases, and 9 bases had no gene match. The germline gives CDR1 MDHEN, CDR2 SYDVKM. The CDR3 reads CASSPWVAGGSYEQYF. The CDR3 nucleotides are TGTGCCAGCAGCCCTTGGGTAGCGGGGGGATCCTACGAGCAGTACTTC.

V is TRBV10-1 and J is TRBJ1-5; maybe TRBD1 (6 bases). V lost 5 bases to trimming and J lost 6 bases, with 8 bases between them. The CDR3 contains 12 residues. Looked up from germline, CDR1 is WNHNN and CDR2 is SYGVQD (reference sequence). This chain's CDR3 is CASSRGCQPQHF. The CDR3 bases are TGCGCCAGCAGTAGGGGGTGTCAGCCCCAGCATTTT.

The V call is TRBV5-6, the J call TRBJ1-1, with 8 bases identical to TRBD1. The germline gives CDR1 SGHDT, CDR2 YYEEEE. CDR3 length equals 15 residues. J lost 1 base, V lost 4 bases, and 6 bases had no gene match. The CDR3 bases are TGTGCCAGCAGCGTAGGACAGGGTGAGAACACTGAAGCTTTCTTT. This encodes CASSVGQGENTEAFF.

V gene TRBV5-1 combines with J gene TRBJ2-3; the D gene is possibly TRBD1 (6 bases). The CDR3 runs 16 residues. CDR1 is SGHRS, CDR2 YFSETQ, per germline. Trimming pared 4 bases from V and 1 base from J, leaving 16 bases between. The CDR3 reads CASSPGALVGTDTQYF. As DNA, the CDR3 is TGCGCCAGCAGCCCAGGGGCCCTAGTCGGCACAGATACGCAGTATTTT.

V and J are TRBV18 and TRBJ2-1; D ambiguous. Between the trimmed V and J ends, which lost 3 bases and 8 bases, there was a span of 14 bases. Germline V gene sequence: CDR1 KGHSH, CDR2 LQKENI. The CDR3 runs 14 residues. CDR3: CASSPPLPGYEQFF. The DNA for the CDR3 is TGTGCCAGCTCACCTCCACTACCCGGCTATGAGCAGTTCTTC.

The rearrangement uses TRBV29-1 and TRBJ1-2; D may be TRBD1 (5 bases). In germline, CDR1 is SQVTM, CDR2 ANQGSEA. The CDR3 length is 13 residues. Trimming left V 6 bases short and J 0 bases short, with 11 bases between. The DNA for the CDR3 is TGCAGCGTAGGGGAGGGACCTAACTATGGCTACACCTTC. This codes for CSVGEGPNYGYTF.

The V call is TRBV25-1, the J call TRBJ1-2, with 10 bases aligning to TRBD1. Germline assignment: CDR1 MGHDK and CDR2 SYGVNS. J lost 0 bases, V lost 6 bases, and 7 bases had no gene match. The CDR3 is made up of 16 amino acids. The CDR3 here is CASRADRGKANYGYTF. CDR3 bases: TGTGCCAGCAGAGCGGACAGGGGGAAAGCTAACTATGGCTACACCTTC.

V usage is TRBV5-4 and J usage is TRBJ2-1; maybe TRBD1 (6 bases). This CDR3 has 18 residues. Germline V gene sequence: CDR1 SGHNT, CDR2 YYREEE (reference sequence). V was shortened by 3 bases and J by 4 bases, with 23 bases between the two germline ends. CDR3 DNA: TGTGCCAGCAGCTCCAGGACAGCAAAAAGTAAGAAGTACAATGAGCAGTTCTTC. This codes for CASSSRTAKSKKYNEQFF.

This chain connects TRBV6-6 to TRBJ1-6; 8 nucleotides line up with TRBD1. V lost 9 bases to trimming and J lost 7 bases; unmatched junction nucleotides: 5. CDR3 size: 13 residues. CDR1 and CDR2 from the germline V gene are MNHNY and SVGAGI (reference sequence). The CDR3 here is CASGTGGNSPLHF. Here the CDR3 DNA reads TGTGCCAGTGGAACAGGGGGAAATTCACCCCTCCACTTT.

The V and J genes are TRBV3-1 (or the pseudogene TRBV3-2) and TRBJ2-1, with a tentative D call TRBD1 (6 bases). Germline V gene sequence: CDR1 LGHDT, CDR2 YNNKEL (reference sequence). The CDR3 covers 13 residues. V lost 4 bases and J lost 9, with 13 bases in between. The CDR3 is CASSLQGTGEQFF. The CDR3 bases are TGTGCCAGCAGCCTACAGGGCACGGGTGAGCAGTTCTTC.

CDR3 bases: TGTGCCAGCAGTGAACCCTGGCGGTACGGGGATTCACCCCTCCACTTT. It translates to CASSEPWRYGDSPLHF. This chain connects TRBV6-1 to TRBJ1-6; no definite D call. This CDR3 has 16 amino acids. V was clipped by 2 bases and J by 8 bases, with 16 bases between them. The germline V gene has CDR1 MNHNS and CDR2 SASEGT.

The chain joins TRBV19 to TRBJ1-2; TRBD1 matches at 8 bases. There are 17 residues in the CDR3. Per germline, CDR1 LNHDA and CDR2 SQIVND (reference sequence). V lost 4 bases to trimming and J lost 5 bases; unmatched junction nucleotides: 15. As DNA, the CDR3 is TGTGCCAGTAGTAGCCCCGCAGGGGGCAGGTCCCGATATGGCTACACCTTC. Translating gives CASSSPAGGRSRYGYTF.

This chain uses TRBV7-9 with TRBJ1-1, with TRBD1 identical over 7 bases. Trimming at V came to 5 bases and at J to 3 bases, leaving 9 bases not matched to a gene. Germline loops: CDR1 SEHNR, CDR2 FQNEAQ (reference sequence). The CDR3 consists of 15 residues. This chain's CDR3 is CASSQRQGSDTEAFF. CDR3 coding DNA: TGTGCCAGCAGCCAGAGACAGGGATCGGACACTGAAGCTTTCTTT.

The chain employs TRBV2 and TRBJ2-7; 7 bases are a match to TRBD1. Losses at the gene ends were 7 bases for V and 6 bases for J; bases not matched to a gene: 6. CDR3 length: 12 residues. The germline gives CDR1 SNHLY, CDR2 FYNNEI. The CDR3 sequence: CASKQGQREQYF. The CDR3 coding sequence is TGTGCCAGCAAACAGGGGCAACGCGAGCAGTACTTC.